The rows below give T cell receptor beta chains drawn from one sample of a study of T cell responses to AZD1222 COVID-19 vaccine. The assay was immunoSEQ multiplex PCR, and TCRdb's table has in-frame clones only and misses some. The data show over 60,000 clones, more than 75% seen once. The starting material was peripheral blood, obtained on day 0 of AZD1222 vaccination. Every receptor here comes from an adult in good health. Each CDR3 is given with its conserved first and last residue. D genes are given only for firm matches. Size is omitted from some rows. Given values are once, few, many or a class for expanded clones.

v_gene,j_gene,d_gene,abundance,CDR3nt,CDR3aa
TRBV7-8,TRBJ1-1,.,.,TGTGCCAGCAGCCATATAAAAGCTTTCTTT,CASSHIKAFF
TRBV6-6,TRBJ1-5,.,.,TGTGCCACAGGGGCCTTAGGCGGTAATCAGCCCCAGCATTTT,CATGALGGNQPQHF
TRBV3-1/TRBV3-2,TRBJ1-1,TRBD1,.,TGTGCCAGCAGCCCAAGACAGGGGGGCACTGAAGCTTTCTTT,CASSPRQGGTEAFF
TRBV30,TRBJ2-7,.,.,TGTGCCTGGAGTTCTGGGACGGGGTCCTACGAGCAGTACTTC,CAWSSGTGSYEQYF
TRBV18,TRBJ1-5,.,few,TGTGCCAGCTCACCAGTTGAGTTTTCGGGCAATCAGCCCCAGCATTTT,CASSPVEFSGNQPQHF
TRBV5-1,TRBJ1-1,.,.,TGCGCCAGCAGCTCTACAGCGAACACTGAAGCTTTCTTT,CASSSTANTEAFF
TRBV27,TRBJ2-3,.,once,TGTGCCAGCAGTTTAGGTGGCGTTCCTAGCACAGATACGCAGTATTTT,CASSLGGVPSTDTQYF
TRBV30,TRBJ1-2,.,.,TGCGTCCAGGGCTTTAACTATGGCTACACCTTC,CVQGFNYGYTF
TRBV6-5,TRBJ1-2,TRBD1,.,TGTGCCAGCAGGACAGGGCTGCATGGCTACACCTTC,CASRTGLHGYTF
TRBV6-1,TRBJ2-7,TRBD2,.,TGTGCCAGCAGTGAAGGAGCGGGGCCTTCCTACGAGCAGTACTTC,CASSEGAGPSYEQYF
TRBV9,TRBJ1-4,TRBD1,.,TGTGCCAGCAGCGAAGGGGGCCTAAGTTTTGAAAAACTGTTTTTT,CASSEGGLSFEKLFF
TRBV6-6,TRBJ1-5,.,.,TGTGCCAGCAGTCGCCCCCGGCTGCAAAAACCGAATCAGCCCCAGCATTTT,CASSRPRLQKPNQPQHF
TRBV6-5,TRBJ1-1,.,.,TGTGCCAGCAGTACCACAGGGACTGAAGCTTTCTTT,CASSTTGTEAFF
TRBV4-1,TRBJ1-1,.,.,TGCGCCAGCAGCCATCAAAAGGGGAATTCGAACACTGAAGCTTTCTTT,CASSHQKGNSNTEAFF
TRBV9,TRBJ2-7,.,.,TGTGCCAGCAGCGCGGCAGGCTCCTACGAGCAGTACTTC,CASSAAGSYEQYF
TRBV7-3,TRBJ2-5,TRBD2,.,TGTGCCAGCAGCCCTGGACTAGCGGGGGGCCAAGAGACCCAGTACTTC,CASSPGLAGGQETQYF